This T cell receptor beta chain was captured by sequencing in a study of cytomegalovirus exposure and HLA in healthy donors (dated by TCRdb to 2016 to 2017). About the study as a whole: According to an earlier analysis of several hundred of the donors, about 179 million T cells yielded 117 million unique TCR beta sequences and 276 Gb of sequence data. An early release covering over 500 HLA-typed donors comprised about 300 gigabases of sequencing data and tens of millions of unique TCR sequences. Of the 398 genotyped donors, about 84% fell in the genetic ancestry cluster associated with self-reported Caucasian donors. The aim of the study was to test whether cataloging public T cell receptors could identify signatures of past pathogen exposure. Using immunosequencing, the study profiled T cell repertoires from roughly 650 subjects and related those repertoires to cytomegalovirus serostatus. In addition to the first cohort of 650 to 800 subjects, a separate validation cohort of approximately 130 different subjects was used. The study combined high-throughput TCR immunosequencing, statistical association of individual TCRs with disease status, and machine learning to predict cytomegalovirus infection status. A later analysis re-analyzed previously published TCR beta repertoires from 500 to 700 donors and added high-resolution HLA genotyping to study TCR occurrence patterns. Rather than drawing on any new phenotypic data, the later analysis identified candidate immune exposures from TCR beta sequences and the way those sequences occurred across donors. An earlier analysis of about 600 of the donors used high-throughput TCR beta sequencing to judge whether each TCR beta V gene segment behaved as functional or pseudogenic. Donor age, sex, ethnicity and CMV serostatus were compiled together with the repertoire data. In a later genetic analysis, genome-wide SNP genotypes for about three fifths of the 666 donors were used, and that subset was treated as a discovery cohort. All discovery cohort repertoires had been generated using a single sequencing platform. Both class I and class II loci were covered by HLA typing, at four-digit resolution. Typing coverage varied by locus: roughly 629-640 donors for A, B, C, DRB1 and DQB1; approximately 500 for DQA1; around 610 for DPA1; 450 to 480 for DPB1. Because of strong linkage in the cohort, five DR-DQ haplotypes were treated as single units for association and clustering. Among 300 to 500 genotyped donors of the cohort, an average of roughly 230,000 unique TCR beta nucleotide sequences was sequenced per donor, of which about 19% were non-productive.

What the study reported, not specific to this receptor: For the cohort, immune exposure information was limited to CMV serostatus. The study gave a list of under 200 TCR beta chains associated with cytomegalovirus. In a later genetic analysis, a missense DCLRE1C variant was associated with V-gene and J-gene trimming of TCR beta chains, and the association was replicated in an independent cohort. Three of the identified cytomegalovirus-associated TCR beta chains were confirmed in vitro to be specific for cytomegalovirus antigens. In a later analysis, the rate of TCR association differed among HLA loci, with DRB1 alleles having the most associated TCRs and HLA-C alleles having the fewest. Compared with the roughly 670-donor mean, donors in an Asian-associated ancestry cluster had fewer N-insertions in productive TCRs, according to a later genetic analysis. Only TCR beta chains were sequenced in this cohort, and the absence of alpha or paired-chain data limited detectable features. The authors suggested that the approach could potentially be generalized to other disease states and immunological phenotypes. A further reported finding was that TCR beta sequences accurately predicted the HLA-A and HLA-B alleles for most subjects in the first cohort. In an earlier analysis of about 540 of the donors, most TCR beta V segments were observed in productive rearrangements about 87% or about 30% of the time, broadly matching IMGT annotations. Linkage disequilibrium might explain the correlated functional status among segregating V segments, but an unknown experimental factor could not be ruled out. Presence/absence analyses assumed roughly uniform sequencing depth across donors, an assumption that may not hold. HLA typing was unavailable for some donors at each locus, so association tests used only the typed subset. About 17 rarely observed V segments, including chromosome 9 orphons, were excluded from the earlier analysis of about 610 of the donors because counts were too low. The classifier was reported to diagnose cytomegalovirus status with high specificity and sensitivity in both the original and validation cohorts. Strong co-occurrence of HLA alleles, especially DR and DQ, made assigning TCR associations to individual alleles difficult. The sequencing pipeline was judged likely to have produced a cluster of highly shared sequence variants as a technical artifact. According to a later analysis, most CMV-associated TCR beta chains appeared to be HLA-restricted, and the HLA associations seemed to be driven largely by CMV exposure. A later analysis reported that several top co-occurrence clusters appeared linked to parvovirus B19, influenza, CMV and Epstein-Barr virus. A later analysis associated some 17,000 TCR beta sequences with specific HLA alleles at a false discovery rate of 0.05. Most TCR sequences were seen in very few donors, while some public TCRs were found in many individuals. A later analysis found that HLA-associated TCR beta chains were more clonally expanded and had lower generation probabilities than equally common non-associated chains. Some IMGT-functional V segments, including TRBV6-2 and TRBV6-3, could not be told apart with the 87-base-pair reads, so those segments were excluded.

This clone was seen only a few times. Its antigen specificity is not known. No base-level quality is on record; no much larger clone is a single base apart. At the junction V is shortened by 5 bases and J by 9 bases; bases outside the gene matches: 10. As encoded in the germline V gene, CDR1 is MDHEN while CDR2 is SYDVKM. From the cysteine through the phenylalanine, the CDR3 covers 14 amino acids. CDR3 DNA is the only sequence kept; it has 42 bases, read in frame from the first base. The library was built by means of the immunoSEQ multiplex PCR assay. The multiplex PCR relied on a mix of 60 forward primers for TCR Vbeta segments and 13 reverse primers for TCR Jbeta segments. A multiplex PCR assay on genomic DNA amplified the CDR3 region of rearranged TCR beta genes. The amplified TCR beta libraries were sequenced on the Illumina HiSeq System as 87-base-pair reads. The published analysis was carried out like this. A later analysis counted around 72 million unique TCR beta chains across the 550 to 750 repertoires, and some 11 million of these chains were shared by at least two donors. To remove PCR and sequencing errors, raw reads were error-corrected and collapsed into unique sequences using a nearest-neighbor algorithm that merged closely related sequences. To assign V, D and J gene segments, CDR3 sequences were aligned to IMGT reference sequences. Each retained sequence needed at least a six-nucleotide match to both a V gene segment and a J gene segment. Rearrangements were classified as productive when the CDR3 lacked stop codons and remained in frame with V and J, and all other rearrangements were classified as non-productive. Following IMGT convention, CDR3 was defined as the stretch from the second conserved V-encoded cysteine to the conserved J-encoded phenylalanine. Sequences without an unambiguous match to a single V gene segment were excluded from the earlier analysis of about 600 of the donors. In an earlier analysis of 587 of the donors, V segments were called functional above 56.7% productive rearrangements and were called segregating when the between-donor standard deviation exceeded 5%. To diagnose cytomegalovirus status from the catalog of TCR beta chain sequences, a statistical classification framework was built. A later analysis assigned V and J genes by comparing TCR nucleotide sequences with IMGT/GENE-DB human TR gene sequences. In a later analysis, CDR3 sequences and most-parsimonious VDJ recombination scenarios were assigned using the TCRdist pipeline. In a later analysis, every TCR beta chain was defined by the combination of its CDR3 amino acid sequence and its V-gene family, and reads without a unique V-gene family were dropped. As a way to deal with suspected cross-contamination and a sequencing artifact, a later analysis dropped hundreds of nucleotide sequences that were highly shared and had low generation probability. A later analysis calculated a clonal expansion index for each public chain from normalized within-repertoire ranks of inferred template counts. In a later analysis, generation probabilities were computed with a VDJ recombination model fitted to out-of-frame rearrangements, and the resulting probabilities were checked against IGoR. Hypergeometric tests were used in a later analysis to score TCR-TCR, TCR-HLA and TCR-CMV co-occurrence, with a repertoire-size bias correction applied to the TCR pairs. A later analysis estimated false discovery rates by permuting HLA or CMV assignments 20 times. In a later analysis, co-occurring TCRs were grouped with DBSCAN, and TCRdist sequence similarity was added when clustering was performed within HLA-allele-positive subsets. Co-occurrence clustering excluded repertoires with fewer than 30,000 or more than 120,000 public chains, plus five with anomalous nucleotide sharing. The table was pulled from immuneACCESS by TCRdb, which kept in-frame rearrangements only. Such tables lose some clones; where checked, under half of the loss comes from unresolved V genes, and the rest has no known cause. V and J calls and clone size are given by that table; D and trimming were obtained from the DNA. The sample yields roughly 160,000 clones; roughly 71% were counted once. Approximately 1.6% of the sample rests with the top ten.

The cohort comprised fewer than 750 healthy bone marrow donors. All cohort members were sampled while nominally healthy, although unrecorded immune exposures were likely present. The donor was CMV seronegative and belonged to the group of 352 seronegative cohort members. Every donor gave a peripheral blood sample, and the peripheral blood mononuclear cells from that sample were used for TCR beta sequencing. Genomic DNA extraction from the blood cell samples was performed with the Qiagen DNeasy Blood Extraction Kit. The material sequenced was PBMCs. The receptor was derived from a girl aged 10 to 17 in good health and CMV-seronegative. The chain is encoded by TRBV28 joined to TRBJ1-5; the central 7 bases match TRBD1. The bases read TGTGCCAGCAGTGCGGACAGGAGGGCGCGGCCCCAGCATTTT. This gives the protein CASSADRRARPQHF.